This entry lists 5 T cell receptor beta chains sequenced from one sample in a study of T cell repertoires in cytomegalovirus infection. TCRdb reprocessed the reads with MiXCR, giving one entry per CDR3 protein. The sample lists 250,000 to 300,000 distinct CDR3 sequences; roughly 13% were seen once. What was sequenced was PBMCs. Source of these receptors: a human donor in good health (CMV status not recorded). Some clones in this sample may be carry-over from other donors' samples.

The J gene is TRBJ2-3, the V gene TRBV6-2 or TRBV6-3; D not certain. Deletions cut 6 bases from V and 1 base from J, with 14 bases between. CDR1 and CDR2 from the germline V gene are MNHEY and SVGEGT. CDR3 length equals 15 residues. The CDR3 here is CASSPFYGGTDTQYF. The CDR3 nucleotides read TGTGCCAGCAGCCCCTTTTATGGCGGCACAGATACGCAGTATTTT.

This clonotype was seen more than once but under ten times. This rearrangement joins TRBV2 to TRBJ1-5; the match to TRBD1 covers 7 bases. The CDR3 is 15 residues long. CDR1 and CDR2 from the germline V gene are SNHLY and FYNNEI. V dropped 5 bases and J dropped 6; count of bases not matched to a gene: 10. The DNA of the CDR3 is TGTGCCAGCAGTAGAGACAGGGTTGTGGTTCAGCCCCAGCATTTT. This codes for CASSRDRVVVQPQHF.

V gene TRBV6-2 or TRBV6-3 combines with J gene TRBJ2-6; 8 nucleotides match TRBD1. Trimming removed 4 bases from V and 4 bases from J; junction bases left unmatched: 9. This CDR3 spans 17 amino acids. Germline-derived CDR1 and CDR2 are MNHEY and SVGEGT. Here the CDR3 DNA reads TGTGCCAGCAGTTCGCCAAGGACAGGGACCGGGGCCAACGTCCTGACTTTC. This translates into CASSSPRTGTGANVLTF.

This clonotype was counted only a few times. The CDR3 DNA follows: TGTGCCAGCAGCCGCACAGTAGAGTCGGGAGCTTTCTTT. As protein: CASSRTVESGAFF. The V call is TRBV11-2, the J call TRBJ1-1; D unclear. The CDR3 spans 13 residues. With 5 bases removed from V and 10 bases from J, the gap between germline ends came to 17 bases. CDR1 is SGHAT and CDR2 is FQNNGV in the germline V gene.

This clonotype occurred a few times. The rearrangement joins TRBV5-6 to TRBJ2-3; 7 bases are shared with TRBD2. V lost 1 base and J lost 2; bases outside the gene matches: 7. CDR3 length equals 16 residues. The germline V gene has CDR1 SGHDT and CDR2 YYEEEE. CDR3 loop: CASSLNRGRTTDTQYF. CDR3 DNA: TGTGCCAGCAGCTTGAACCGCGGGAGAACCACAGATACGCAGTATTTT.